This paragraph reports one T cell receptor (beta chain). The record originates from a study of blood T cell repertoires in COVID-19. The V gene's germline CDR1 is SEHNR and CDR2 FQNEAQ (reference sequence). The CDR3 totals 16 residues. Trimming took 4 bases from V and 0 from J; bases not matched to a gene: 2. The age range of participants was about 18 to 95 years, with residence in some 25 US areas. Measured with immunoSEQ multiplex PCR; TCRdb has only the in-frame clones, and not every one. The sample holds approximately 190,000 clones, roughly 82% seen once. Specimen: PBMCs or T cells enriched from blood (not recorded which). The chain carries TRBV7-9 and TRBJ2-6; 8 positions match TRBD1. This receptor was obtained from a woman aged 55 to 70 with acute COVID-19. The CDR3 nucleotides read TGTGCCAGCAGCTGGACAGGGCCCTCTGGGGCCAACGTCCTGACTTTC. It codes for CASSWTGPSGANVLTF.